Each of the 14 T cell receptor beta chains below was sequenced from the same sample in a study of blood T cells in healthy people across ages. Next came a second PCR, run for about 7 to 12 cycles, which used a sample-barcoded 5' primer along with a J-beta primer mix. TCRdb redid the calling of the 5' RACE reads with MiXCR, one entry per CDR3 protein. The profile shows 1,100,000 or so distinct CDR3 sequences, around 43% of them singletons. Sequencing was performed on blood. The receptors were sampled from a woman aged 55-75 years in good health.

This sequence joins TRBV10-2 and TRBJ2-3; 8 positions match TRBD2. This CDR3 contains 14 residues. Germline loops: CDR1 WSHSY, CDR2 SAAADI. V dropped 7 bases and J dropped 3; count of bases not matched to a gene: 6. CDR3 DNA sequence: TGCGCCAGCACGGGAAGCGGGAGAACAGATACGCAGTATTTT. Protein product: CASTGSGRTDTQYF.

Details on this clonotype: One end of the junction fails to match germline, which may point to a read error. The chain combines TRBV6-5 with TRBJ2-5; the D is unclear. The CDR3 totals 15 residues. Germline V lookup: CDR1 MNHEY, CDR2 SVGAGI. In nucleotides, the CDR3 is TGTGCCGGCAGAATAGGTAGCTTGGTCCGAGAGACCCAGTACTTC. Its protein product is CAGRIGSLVRETQYF.

The CDR3 sequence is CASGLGGEQYF. As DNA, the CDR3 is TGTGCCAGTGGGTTGGGGGGCGAGCAGTACTTC. J is TRBJ2-4 and V is TRBV28, with D perhaps TRBD2 (6 bases). The DNA matches TRBJ2-7 better at its end, which makes the J call doubtful. Germline lookup yields CDR1 MDHEN and CDR2 SYDVKM. This CDR3 comprises 11 residues.

This chain connects TRBV20-1 to TRBJ2-1; weak D call: TRBD1 (6 bases). In germline, CDR1 is DFQATT, CDR2 SNEGSKA (reference sequence). V lost 6 bases and J 7 bases, leaving 16 bases between the germline ends. This CDR3 has 13 residues. CDR3 in DNA: TGCAGTGCCCCGGACAGAGTGGATAATGAGCAGTTCTTC. This sequence encodes CSAPDRVDNEQFF.

The chain joins TRBV28 to TRBJ1-2; possible D gene TRBD1, 5 bases. CDR3 length: 14 amino acids. The V gene's germline CDR1 is MDHEN and CDR2 SYDVKM. Trimming stripped 6 bases from V and 8 bases from J, with 19 bases between. CDR3 protein: CASSPTGGIQGYTF. In DNA, the CDR3 is TGTGCCAGCAGCCCCACGGGGGGAATCCAAGGCTACACCTTC.

This clonotype has more than one count but fewer than ten. This chain connects TRBV14 to TRBJ2-1; a weak D match, TRBD1 (6 bases). V gave up 1 base and J gave up 7 bases, with 11 bases separating them. CDR1 and CDR2 from the germline V gene are SGHDN and FVKESK. The CDR3 loop spans 14 amino acids. The CDR3 nucleotides are TGTGCCAGCAGCCAAGCGTATCAGGGGAATGAGCAGTTCTTC. This gives the protein CASSQAYQGNEQFF.

This clonotype was counted between two and nine times. The rearrangement links TRBV9 to TRBJ2-7; 9 bases match TRBD2. The CDR3 has 15 residues. V lost 3 bases and J lost 7; bases outside the gene matches: 11. Looked up from germline, CDR1 is SGDLS and CDR2 is YYNGEE. This CDR3 is CASSAAGGTYNEQYF. CDR3 sequence (DNA): TGTGCCAGCAGCGCAGCGGGAGGCACATACAATGAGCAGTACTTC.

This chain uses TRBV5-6 with TRBJ2-1, with 8 nucleotides matching TRBD2. The ends lost 3 bases at V and 6 bases at J; junction bases unmatched: 14. Looked up from germline, CDR1 is SGHDT and CDR2 is YYEEEE. CDR3 length equals 17 residues. The CDR3 here is CASSWLAGQPLGNEQFF. DNA of the CDR3: TGTGCCAGCAGCTGGCTAGCGGGTCAGCCTCTGGGCAATGAGCAGTTCTTC.

The J gene is TRBJ1-1, the V gene TRBV11-2; the D is unclear. The CDR3 is 14 amino acids. Trimming pared 1 base from V and 3 bases from J, leaving 9 bases between. From germline, CDR1 is SGHAT and CDR2 FQNNGV. The CDR3 sequence is CASSLVYRDTEAFF. The CDR3 DNA reads as TGTGCCAGCAGCTTAGTGTACCGGGACACTGAAGCTTTCTTT.

The chain joins TRBV7-2 to TRBJ2-1, with 9 positions matching TRBD2. Germline CDR1 is SGHTA and CDR2 is FQGNSA. CDR3 size: 21 residues. The ends lost 5 bases at V and 3 bases at J; junction bases unmatched: 23. The CDR3 is CASSLGWPSGTLGWNYNEQFF. Written as DNA, the CDR3 is TGTGCCAGCAGCCTAGGCTGGCCTAGCGGGACACTGGGCTGGAACTACAATGAGCAGTTCTTC.

The chain employs TRBV12-3 or TRBV12-4 and TRBJ2-5; D possibly uses TRBD1 or TRBD2 (5 bases each). The CDR3 runs to 14 residues. The V gene lost 4 bases and the J gene lost 7 bases, with 16 bases spanning the gap. The CDR3 loop reads CASSSGTPRWTQYF. The CDR3 coding sequence is TGTGCCAGCAGTTCCGGGACCCCACGGTGGACCCAGTACTTC.

This clonotype was observed a handful of times. The chain joins TRBV27 to TRBJ1-2; 11 bases fit TRBD1. The CDR3 has 15 residues. The V and J ends lost 4 bases and 2 bases, in that order; junction bases with no gene match: 3. CDR1 is MNHEY, CDR2 SMNVEV, per germline (reference sequence). The chain's CDR3 is CASSYGQGANYGYTF. Written as DNA, the CDR3 is TGTGCCAGCAGTTACGGACAGGGGGCAAACTATGGCTACACCTTC.

This rearrangement joins TRBV6-5 to TRBJ2-1, with D unclear. CDR1 is MNHEY and CDR2 is SVGAGI in the germline V gene. V lost 6 bases, J lost 1 base, and 10 bases lay in between. This CDR3 region has 14 residues. Here the CDR3 reads CASRAPLSYNEQFF. The CDR3 DNA reads TGTGCCAGCAGGGCTCCTCTTTCCTACAATGAGCAGTTCTTC.

This clonotype showed up just a few times. The chain links TRBV29-1 to TRBJ2-1; 8 bases map to TRBD2. The germline CDR1 and CDR2 sequences are SQVTM and ANQGSEA. The CDR3 covers 16 residues. With V trimmed by 2 bases and J by 8 bases, 14 bases remained unmatched. CDR3 sequence (DNA): TGCAGCGTTGAAAGGAGGTCAGCGGGAGCGCTCGATGAGCAGTTCTTC. Protein product: CSVERRSAGALDEQFF.